This record covers a single TCR beta chain. Produced via immunoSEQ multiplex PCR; TCRdb's table is partial and in-frame only. The repertoire holds some 15,000 clones, with about nine tenths as singletons. Germline V gene lookup returns CDR1 LGHDT and CDR2 YNNKEL (reference sequence). The CDR3 extends over 13 amino acids. The V and J ends lost 3 bases and 6 bases respectively, with 11 bases between them. The sample is drawn from a study of blood T cell repertoires in COVID-19. At the level of the study: The samples span acute and convalescent COVID-19 from the United States, Italy and Spain.

Sequencing used peripheral blood. This TCR was sampled from a human donor in a cohort sampled during active COVID-19. The gene calls are TRBV3-1 (or the pseudogene TRBV3-2) and TRBJ1-1; weak D call: TRBD1 (5 bases). The CDR3 coding sequence is TGTGCCAGCAGCCACGCCAGGGCTTCTGAAGCTTTCTTT. This sequence encodes CASSHARASEAFF.